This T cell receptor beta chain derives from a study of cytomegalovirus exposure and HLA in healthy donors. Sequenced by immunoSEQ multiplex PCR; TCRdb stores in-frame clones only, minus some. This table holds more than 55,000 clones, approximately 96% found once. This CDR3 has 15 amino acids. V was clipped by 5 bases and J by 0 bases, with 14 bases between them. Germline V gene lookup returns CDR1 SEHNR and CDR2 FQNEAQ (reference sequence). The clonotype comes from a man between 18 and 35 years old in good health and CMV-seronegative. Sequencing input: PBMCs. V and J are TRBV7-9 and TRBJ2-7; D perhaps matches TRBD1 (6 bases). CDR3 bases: TGTGCCAGCAGCCCCGGGCAGGGGAGCTCCTACGAGCAGTACTTC. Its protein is CASSPGQGSSYEQYF.